A selection of T cell receptor beta chains follows, all from one sample in a study of CD8 T cells in ankylosing spondylitis. TCRdb used MiXCR to reprocess the 5' RACE reads, holding one entry per CDR3 protein. The sample yields over 150,000 distinct CDR3 sequences, more than 10% seen once. Source material: blood, either unsorted or a sorted T cell fraction (not recorded which). The receptor source for this set is a male donor with ankylosing spondylitis or in good health (not recorded which). Each CDR3 is given with its conserved first and last residue. A D gene is named only where the DNA matches it firmly. The size entry is marked missing in some rows and otherwise reads once, few, many or a size class.

J,size,D,V,DNA,CDR3
TRBJ2-7,-,TRBD2,TRBV12-3/TRBV12-4,TGTGCCAGCAGTTCCCTAGCGGGAGGACTCTCATACGAGCAGTACTTC,CASSSLAGGLSYEQYF
TRBJ2-3,-,-,TRBV7-6,TGTGCCAGCAGCTTAGACGGGCTTACAGGGGATACGCAGTATTTT,CASSLDGLTGDTQYF
TRBJ2-3,few,TRBD2,TRBV12-3/TRBV12-4,TGTGCCAGCAGTCCCGGACTAGCGGGAGATACGCAGTATTTT,CASSPGLAGDTQYF
TRBJ1-1,few,-,TRBV7-2,TGTGCCAGCAGCCCCCGGGGAACATACACTGAAGCTTTCTTT,CASSPRGTYTEAFF
TRBJ2-3,-,-,TRBV6-5,TGTGCCAGCAGTTACTCGGCCGTAGATACGCAGTATTTT,CASSYSAVDTQYF
TRBJ2-7,-,TRBD2,TRBV10-3,TGTGCCATCAGTGGTTCGGGGAGCGGGATTCCCTACGAGCAGTACTTC,CAISGSGSGIPYEQYF
TRBJ1-1,-,-,TRBV19,TGTGCCAGTAGTATCGGGAGAGGGTGGAACACTGAAGCTTTCTTT,CASSIGRGWNTEAFF
TRBJ1-1,-,-,TRBV12-3/TRBV12-4,TGTGCCAGCAGTCACAACCAAGACAGGAACACTGAAGCTTTCTTT,CASSHNQDRNTEAFF
TRBJ2-4,-,-,TRBV29-1,TGCAGCGTTGACGGCGATGATCGATTTGGGGGCATTCAGTACTTC,CSVDGDDRFGGIQYF
TRBJ2-2,many,TRBD2,TRBV2,TGTGCCAGCGTAGCGGGAGGCACCGGGGAGCTGTTTTTT,CASVAGGTGELFF
TRBJ2-3,few,TRBD2,TRBV7-9,TGTGCCAGCAGCTTATTCCCGGGACTAGTGGAGTATTTT,CASSLFPGLVEYF
TRBJ1-1,few,-,TRBV12-3/TRBV12-4,TGTGCCAGCAGTTTAGGGCCTCGACGCACTGAAGCTTTCTTT,CASSLGPRRTEAFF
TRBJ1-2,-,-,TRBV29-1,TGCAGCGTTCCAGGACGGACCGCTAACTATGGCTACACCTTC,CSVPGRTANYGYTF
TRBJ2-3,many,-,TRBV7-8,TGTGCCACCGGTGGGACGGCCACAGATACGCAGTATTTT,CATGGTATDTQYF
TRBJ2-1,once,-,TRBV20-1,TGCAGTGCTAGAGGAATGGCAAGCGGCTACAATGAGCAGTTCTTC,CSARGMASGYNEQFF
TRBJ1-2,few,-,TRBV4-1,TGCGCCAGCAGCCCCTCCCCAGGGGCAGGCTACACCTTC,CASSPSPGAGYTF
TRBJ2-1,few,TRBD1,TRBV12-5,TGTGCTAGTGGTTACCTTGCGGGACAGGGGACCAATGAGCAGTTCTTC,CASGYLAGQGTNEQFF
TRBJ1-2,-,-,TRBV5-1,TGCGCCAGCTTTTCGGGACCCACTCCGGAGCACTATGGCTACACCTTC,CASFSGPTPEHYGYTF
TRBJ2-7,few,TRBD1,TRBV7-9,TGTGCCAGCAGCTCGACCTCAGGGGGTAGGTCCTACGAGCAGTACTTC,CASSSTSGGRSYEQYF
TRBJ2-1,many,-,TRBV18,TGTGCCAGCTCACCACCGGACAGCTACAATGAGCAGTTCTTC,CASSPPDSYNEQFF
TRBJ2-6,few,TRBD1,TRBV6-5,TGTGCCAGCAGTTACGGGGACAGGGCTGGGGCCAACGTCCTGACTTTC,CASSYGDRAGANVLTF
TRBJ2-3,few,TRBD1,TRBV30,TGTGCCTGGAGTGTTGCAGGGGGCACAACAGATACGCAGTATTTT,CAWSVAGGTTDTQYF
TRBJ2-1,few,-,TRBV4-1,TGCGCCAGCAGCCCAGGGTCGCGGGGCCAATCCTACAATGAGCAGTTCTTC,CASSPGSRGQSYNEQFF
TRBJ2-1,many,-,TRBV29-1,TGCAGCGCCGAATTTGACTACAATGAGCAGTTCTTC,CSAEFDYNEQFF
TRBJ2-1,many,-,TRBV5-1,TGCGCCAGCTTCGGGGGGCCGAATGAGCAGTTCTTC,CASFGGPNEQFF
TRBJ2-3,-,TRBD2,TRBV6-1,TGTGCCAGCAGTATAATAGCGGGAGGCTCTGATACGCAGTATTTT,CASSIIAGGSDTQYF
TRBJ2-7,-,-,TRBV18,TGTGCCAGCTCACCAGGTGGGGTGGGCGAGCAGTACTTC,CASSPGGVGEQYF
TRBJ2-1,-,-,TRBV11-2,TGTGCCAGCAGCTTATCACAGGGTCTTCCCTACAATGAGCAGTTCTTC,CASSLSQGLPYNEQFF
TRBJ1-5,few,-,TRBV27,TGTGCCAGCAGTCTTAAAGGGGTTCAGCCCCAGCATTTT,CASSLKGVQPQHF
TRBJ2-7,-,TRBD2,TRBV30,TGTGCCTGGAGTGTTTTTAGCGGGGGCGAGCAGTACTTC,CAWSVFSGGEQYF
TRBJ2-1,many,-,TRBV9,TGTGCCAGCAGCGTAGTTCACAATGAGCAGTTCTTC,CASSVVHNEQFF
TRBJ2-1,-,TRBD1,TRBV27,TGTGCCAGCAGTCGACAGGGCTCGGGGAATGAGCAGTTCTTC,CASSRQGSGNEQFF
TRBJ2-2,-,TRBD2,TRBV7-7,TGTGCCAGCAGCACGACTAGCGGGAACACCGGGGAGCTGTTTTTT,CASSTTSGNTGELFF
TRBJ2-5,-,-,TRBV12-3/TRBV12-4,TGTGCCAGCAGCCCGTCGCAAGAGACCCAGTACTTC,CASSPSQETQYF
TRBJ1-1,few,-,TRBV29-1,TGCAGCGTTGAAGGGGTCGTAGTTGGGCGCGAGGCTTTCTTT,CSVEGVVVGREAFF
TRBJ2-5,few,-,TRBV12-3/TRBV12-4,TGTGCCAGCAGCCCCCCCGCCAGGGAGGAGACCCAGTACTTC,CASSPPAREETQYF
TRBJ2-1,-,TRBD2,TRBV13,TGTGCCAGCAGCCGAACTCTAGCGGGGGTTTACAATGAGCAGTTCTTC,CASSRTLAGVYNEQFF